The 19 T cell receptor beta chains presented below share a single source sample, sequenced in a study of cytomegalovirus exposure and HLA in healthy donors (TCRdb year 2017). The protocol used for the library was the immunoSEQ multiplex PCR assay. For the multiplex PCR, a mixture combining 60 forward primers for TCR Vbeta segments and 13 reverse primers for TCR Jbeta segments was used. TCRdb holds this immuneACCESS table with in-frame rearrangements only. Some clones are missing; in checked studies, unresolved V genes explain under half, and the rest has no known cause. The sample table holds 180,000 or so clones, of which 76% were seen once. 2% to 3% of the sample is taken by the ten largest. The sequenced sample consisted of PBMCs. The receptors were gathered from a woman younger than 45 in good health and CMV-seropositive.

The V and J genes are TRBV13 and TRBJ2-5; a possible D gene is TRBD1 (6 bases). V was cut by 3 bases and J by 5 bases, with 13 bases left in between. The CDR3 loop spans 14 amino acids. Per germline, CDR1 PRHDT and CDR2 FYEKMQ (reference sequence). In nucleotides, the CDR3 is TGTGCCAGCAGCTTCGACAGGAGGAGGGAGACCCAGTACTTC. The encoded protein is CASSFDRRRETQYF.

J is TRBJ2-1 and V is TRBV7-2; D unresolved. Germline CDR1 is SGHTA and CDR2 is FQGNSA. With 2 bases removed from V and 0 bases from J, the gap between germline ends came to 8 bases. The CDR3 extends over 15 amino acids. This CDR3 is CASSLHWSSYNEQFF. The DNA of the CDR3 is TGTGCCAGCAGCTTACACTGGAGCTCCTACAATGAGCAGTTCTTC. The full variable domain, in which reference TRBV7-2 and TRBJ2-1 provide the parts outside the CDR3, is GAGVSQSPSNKVTEKGKDVELRCDPISGHTALYWYRQSLGQGLEFLIYFQGNSAPDKSGLPSDRFSAERTGGSVSTLTIQRTQQEDSAVYLCASSLHWSSYNEQFFGPGTRLTVL.

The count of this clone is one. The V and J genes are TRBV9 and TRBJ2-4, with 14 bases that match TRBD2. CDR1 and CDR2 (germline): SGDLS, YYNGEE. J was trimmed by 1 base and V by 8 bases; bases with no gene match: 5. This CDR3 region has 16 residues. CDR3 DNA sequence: TGTGCCAGGGGACTAGCGGGGGTCTGGGCCAAAAACATTCAGTACTTC. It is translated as CARGLAGVWAKNIQYF.

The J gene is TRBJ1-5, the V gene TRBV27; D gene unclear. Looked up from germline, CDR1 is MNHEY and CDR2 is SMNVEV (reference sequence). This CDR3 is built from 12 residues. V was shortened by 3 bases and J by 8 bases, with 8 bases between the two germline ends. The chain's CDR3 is CASSFGGKPQHF. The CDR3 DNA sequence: TGTGCCAGCAGTTTCGGTGGTAAGCCCCAGCATTTT.

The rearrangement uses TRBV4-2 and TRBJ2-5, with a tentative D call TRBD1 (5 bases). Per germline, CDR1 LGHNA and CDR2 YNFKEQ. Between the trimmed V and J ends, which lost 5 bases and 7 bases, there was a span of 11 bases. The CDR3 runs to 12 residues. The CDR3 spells CASSEHQGTQYF. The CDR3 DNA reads TGTGCCAGCAGCGAGCATCAGGGGACCCAGTACTTC.

CDR3 nucleotide sequence: TGTGCCAGCAGCTTAGGGAGGTTCCAGAACACCGGGGAGCTGTTTTTT. It translates to CASSLGRFQNTGELFF. The chain combines TRBV11-3 with TRBJ2-2; maybe TRBD2 (5 bases). In germline, CDR1 is SGHNT, CDR2 YENEEA. This CDR3 spans 16 amino acids. Trimming left V 1 base short and J 1 base short, with 10 bases between.

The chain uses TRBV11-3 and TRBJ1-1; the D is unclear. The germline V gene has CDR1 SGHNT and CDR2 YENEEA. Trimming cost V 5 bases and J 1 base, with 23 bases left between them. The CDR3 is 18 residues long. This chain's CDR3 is CASSPHPWQEPPNTEAFF. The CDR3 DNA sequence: TGTGCCAGCAGCCCACACCCATGGCAGGAACCCCCGAACACTGAAGCTTTCTTT.

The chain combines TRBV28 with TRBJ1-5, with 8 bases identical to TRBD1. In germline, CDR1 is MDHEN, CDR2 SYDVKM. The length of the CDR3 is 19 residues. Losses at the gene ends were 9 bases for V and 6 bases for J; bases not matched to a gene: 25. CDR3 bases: TGTGCCAGTTTATCCCTCAGGGGGCGCCCGGGAAGAATTGGTCAGCCCCAGCATTTT. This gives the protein CASLSLRGRPGRIGQPQHF.

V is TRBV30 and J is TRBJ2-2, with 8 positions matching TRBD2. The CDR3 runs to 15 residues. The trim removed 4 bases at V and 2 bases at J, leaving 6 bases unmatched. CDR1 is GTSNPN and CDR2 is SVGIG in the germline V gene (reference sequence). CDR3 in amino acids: CAWNWRGANTGELFF. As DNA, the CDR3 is TGTGCCTGGAATTGGCGGGGGGCAAACACCGGGGAGCTGTTTTTT. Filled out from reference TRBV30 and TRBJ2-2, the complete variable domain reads SQTIHQWPATLVQPVGSPLSLECTVEGTSNPNLYWYRQAAGRGLQLLFYSVGIGQISSEVPQNLSASRPQDRQFILSSKKLLLSDSGFYLCAWNWRGANTGELFFGEGSRLTVL.

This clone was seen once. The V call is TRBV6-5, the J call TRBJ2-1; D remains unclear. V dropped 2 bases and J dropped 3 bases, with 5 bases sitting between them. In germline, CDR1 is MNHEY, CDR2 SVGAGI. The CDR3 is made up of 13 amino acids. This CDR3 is CASSYLGYNEQFF. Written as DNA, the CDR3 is TGTGCCAGCAGTTACCTAGGCTACAATGAGCAGTTCTTC.

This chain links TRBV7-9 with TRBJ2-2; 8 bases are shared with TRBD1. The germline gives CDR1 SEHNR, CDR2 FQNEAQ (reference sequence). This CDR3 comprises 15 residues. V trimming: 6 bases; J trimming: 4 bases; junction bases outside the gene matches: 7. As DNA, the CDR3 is TGTGCCAGCAGGCAGACAGGGGCGGGCACCGGGGAGCTGTTTTTT. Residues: CASRQTGAGTGELFF.

The CDR3: CASSQTGGGGYTF. The CDR3 DNA reads TGCGCCAGCAGCCAGACAGGGGGAGGAGGCTACACCTTC. The V gene is TRBV4-3, the J gene TRBJ1-2; TRBD1 aligns across 9 bases. J was trimmed by 8 bases and V by 3 bases; bases with no gene match: 4. CDR1 and CDR2 (germline): LGHNA, YSLEER. This CDR3 comprises 13 residues.

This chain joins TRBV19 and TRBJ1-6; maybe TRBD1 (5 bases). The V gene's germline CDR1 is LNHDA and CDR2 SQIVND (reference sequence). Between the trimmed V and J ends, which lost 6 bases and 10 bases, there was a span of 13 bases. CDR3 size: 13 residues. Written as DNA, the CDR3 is TGTGCCAGTAGGGACACGTCAAACTCACCCCTCCACTTT. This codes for CASRDTSNSPLHF.

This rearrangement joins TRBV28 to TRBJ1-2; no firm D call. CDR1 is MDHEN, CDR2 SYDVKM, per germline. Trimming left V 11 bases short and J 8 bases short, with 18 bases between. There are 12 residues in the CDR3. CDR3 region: CARRSIPRGYTF. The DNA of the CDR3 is TGTGCCCGGCGTTCTATACCGAGGGGCTACACCTTC.

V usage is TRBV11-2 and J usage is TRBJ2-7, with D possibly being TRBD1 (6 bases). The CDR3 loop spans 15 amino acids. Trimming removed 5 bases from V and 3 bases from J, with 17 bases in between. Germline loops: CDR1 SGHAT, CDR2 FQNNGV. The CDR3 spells CASSVPYREYYEQYF. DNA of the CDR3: TGTGCCAGCAGCGTACCTTACAGGGAGTACTACGAGCAGTACTTC.

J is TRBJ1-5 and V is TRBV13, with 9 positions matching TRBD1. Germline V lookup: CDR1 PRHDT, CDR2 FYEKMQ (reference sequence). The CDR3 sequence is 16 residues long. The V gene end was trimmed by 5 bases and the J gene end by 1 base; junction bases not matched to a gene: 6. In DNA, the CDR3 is TGTGCCAGCAGCCGAGGGACAGGGAGGAGCAATCAGCCCCAGCATTTT. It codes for CASSRGTGRSNQPQHF.

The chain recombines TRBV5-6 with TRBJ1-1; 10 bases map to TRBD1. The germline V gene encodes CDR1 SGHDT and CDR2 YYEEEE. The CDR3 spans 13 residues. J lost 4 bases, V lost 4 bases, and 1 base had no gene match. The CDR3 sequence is CASSRTGGTEAFF. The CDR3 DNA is TGTGCCAGCAGCAGGACAGGGGGCACTGAAGCTTTCTTT. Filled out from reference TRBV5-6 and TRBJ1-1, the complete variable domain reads DAGVTQSPTHLIKTRGQQVTLRCSPKSGHDTVSWYQQALGQGPQFIFQYYEEEERQRGNFPDRFSGHQFPNYSSELNVNALLLGDSALYLCASSRTGGTEAFFGQGTRLTVV.

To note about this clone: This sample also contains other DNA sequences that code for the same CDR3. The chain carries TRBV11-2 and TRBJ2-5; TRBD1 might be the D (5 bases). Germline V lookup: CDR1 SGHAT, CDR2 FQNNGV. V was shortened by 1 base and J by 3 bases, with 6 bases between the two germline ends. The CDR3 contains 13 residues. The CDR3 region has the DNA TGTGCCAGCAGCTTAGGCAGGGAAGAGACCCAGTACTTC. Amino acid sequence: CASSLGREETQYF.

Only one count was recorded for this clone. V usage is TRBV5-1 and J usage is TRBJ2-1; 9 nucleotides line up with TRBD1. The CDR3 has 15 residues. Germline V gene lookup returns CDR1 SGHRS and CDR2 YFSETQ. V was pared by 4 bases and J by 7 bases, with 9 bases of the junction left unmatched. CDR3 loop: CASSLGDRDGNEQFF. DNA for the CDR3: TGCGCCAGCAGCCTAGGGGACAGGGATGGGAATGAGCAGTTCTTC.